The rows below give T cell receptor beta chains drawn from one sample of a study of vaccination and CD4 T cells after COVID-19. These receptors are not linked to any known antigen. TCRdb processed the PCR reads anew with MiXCR; each CDR3 protein has one entry. The sample shows about 9,000 distinct CDR3 sequences, about half of them seen only once. The sequencing sample was made of CD4+ T cells from blood, cultured in vitro. These receptors came from a human donor in good health. CDR3s include the opening cysteine and the closing phenylalanine or tryptophan. Fields, in order: CDR3 DNA, CDR3 protein, V gene, J gene, clone size, D gene. The D gene is left open where the match is weak. Size tells how often a clone was seen (once, few, many) or the class of an expanded clone, and some rows leave it out.

TGTGCCAGCAGCGGGACAGGGGCCGGCACAGATACGCAGTATTTT	CASSGTGAGTDTQYF	TRBV2	TRBJ2-3	-	TRBD1
TGTGCCAGCATGGACAGGGGGCGCGAAAAACTGTTTTTT	CASMDRGREKLFF	TRBV6-1	TRBJ1-4	-	TRBD1
TGTGCCAGCTCACCACTACAGGGGGATAGGTCCTACGAGCAGTACTTC	CASSPLQGDRSYEQYF	TRBV18	TRBJ2-7	-	TRBD1
TGTGCCAGCAGCAAAGGGCTAGCGGGGGGGCCTAGCACAGATACGCAGTATTTT	CASSKGLAGGPSTDTQYF	TRBV21-1	TRBJ2-3	-	-
TGTGCCACCAGCTCACGGGCGTCAAGGGGAGAGACCCAGTACTTC	CATSSRASRGETQYF	TRBV15	TRBJ2-5	-	-
TGCAGTGCTAGAGTGACCTACCTCCCCTATGGCTACACCTTC	CSARVTYLPYGYTF	TRBV20-1	TRBJ1-2	-	-
TGCAGTGCTAGACAGGGGGTCGCTGAAGCTTTCTTT	CSARQGVAEAFF	TRBV20-1	TRBJ1-1	-	TRBD1
TGTGCCAGCAGTTTAGACAAGAACCAGTACTTC	CASSLDKNQYF	TRBV12-3/TRBV12-4	TRBJ2-5	-	-
TGTGCCATCAGCTCGGACAGCGCAAAACTGTTTTTT	CAISSDSAKLFF	TRBV10-3	TRBJ1-4	-	-
TGTGCCAGCAGCGTAACCGGGACAGGAGAGGGCGAGCAGTACTTC	CASSVTGTGEGEQYF	TRBV9	TRBJ2-7	-	TRBD1
TGTGCCGGACGGCTCGGCTATGGCTACACCTTC	CAGRLGYGYTF	TRBV19	TRBJ1-2	-	-
TGTGCTAGTGGATCCCCTGCCGACAATGAGCAGTTCTTC	CASGSPADNEQFF	TRBV12-5	TRBJ2-1	-	-
TGTGCCAGCAGCTTCCAGGGCCCAGGAAACACCATATATTTT	CASSFQGPGNTIYF	TRBV7-2	TRBJ1-3	few	-
TGTGCCAGCAGCTTCTCGCCGACAGGAGAAGCTTTCTTT	CASSFSPTGEAFF	TRBV11-2	TRBJ1-1	-	-
TGTGCCAGCAGCTCCCGGACTAGCGGGAGCTCCTACAATGAGCAGTTCTTC	CASSSRTSGSSYNEQFF	TRBV5-4	TRBJ2-1	few	TRBD2
TGTGCCAGTACTCACGAGCCGGGGAGCGCGTTGACGAGCACCGGGGAGCTGTTTTTT	CASTHEPGSALTSTGELFF	TRBV19	TRBJ2-2	-	-
TGTGCCAGCAGTGAACCGGGACAGGGGCTACTACAGTACTTC	CASSEPGQGLLQYF	TRBV6-1	TRBJ2-7	few	TRBD1
TGTGCCAGCGCCCTTCTCGAGACATTCCCTTTCGGTGGCTACACCTTC	CASALLETFPFGGYTF	TRBV6-2/TRBV6-3	TRBJ1-2	-	-
TGTGCCACCAGCAGTGGACAGGGACTAGAAGTCGTCTTC	CATSSGQGLEVVF	TRBV15	TRBJ2-1	few	-
TGTGCCAGCAGTTTTGGGACAGGCGAGACCGAGACCCAGTACTTC	CASSFGTGETETQYF	TRBV27	TRBJ2-5	-	TRBD1